These 24 T cell receptor beta chains were all obtained from the same sample, sequenced in a study of blood T cells in healthy people across ages. The use of a sample-barcoded 5' primer and a J-beta primer mix characterized a second PCR of roughly 7 to 11 cycles. TCRdb independently ran MiXCR on the 5' RACE reads; one entry per CDR3 protein. The data contain roughly 1.5 million distinct CDR3 sequences, less than 45% of them singletons. Input material: blood. All receptors derive from a woman between 18 and 30 years old in good health.

The chain employs TRBV2 and TRBJ1-4, with 8 bases that match TRBD1. The V gene end was trimmed by 6 bases and the J gene end by 8 bases; junction bases not matched to a gene: 8. Germline V gene lookup returns CDR1 SNHLY and CDR2 FYNNEI. This CDR3 region has 14 residues. The chain's CDR3 is CASSVDRGREKLFF. CDR3 nucleotides: TGTGCCAGCAGCGTTGACAGGGGCCGGGAAAAACTGTTTTTT.

V usage is TRBV6-5 and J usage is TRBJ2-3; TRBD1 agrees at 9 bases. The V gene's germline CDR1 is MNHEY and CDR2 SVGAGI. The junction had 10 bases not matched to a gene; V was cut back by 6 bases and J by 6 bases. The CDR3 is made up of 15 amino acids. The CDR3: CASRSGTGIYDTQYF. The DNA of the CDR3 is TGTGCCAGCAGATCCGGGACAGGGATATACGATACGCAGTATTTT.

CDR3 DNA: TGTGCCATCCAGGGAGGCGGGACTAGCGGTTCATCTGAGCAGTTCTTC. This sequence encodes CAIQGGGTSGSSEQFF. The V and J genes are TRBV10-3 and TRBJ2-1; 11 bases map to TRBD2. Germline V CDR1 and CDR2: ENHRY, SYGVKD. Germline trimming cut 8 bases from V and 9 bases from J; bases unmatched to any gene: 15. The CDR3 contains 16 residues.

This rearrangement joins TRBV18 to TRBJ2-1; D gene unclear. The CDR3 consists of 14 residues. Germline CDR1 reads KGHSH; CDR2 reads LQKENI. V shed 0 bases and J shed 10 bases, with 13 bases lying between them. Written as DNA, the CDR3 is TGTGCCAGCTCACCACCGGACGGATCCTACGAGCAGTTCTTC. It encodes CASSPPDGSYEQFF. The full variable domain, completed using reference TRBV18 and TRBJ2-1, is NAGVMQNPRHLVRRRGQEARLRCSPMKGHSHVYWYRQLPEEGLKFMVYLQKENIIDESGMPKERFSAEFPKEGPSILRIQQVVRGDSAAYFCASSPPDGSYEQFFGPGTRLTVL.

V is TRBV5-6 and J is TRBJ1-2; D possibly corresponds to TRBD1 (5 bases). CDR3 length equals 14 residues. V was clipped by 6 bases and J by 2 bases, with 14 bases between them. Germline loops: CDR1 SGHDT, CDR2 YYEEEE. Here the CDR3 reads CASNWGGTNYGYTF. CDR3 DNA sequence: TGTGCCAGCAATTGGGGGGGAACGAACTATGGCTACACCTTC.

This chain links TRBV12-3 or TRBV12-4 with TRBJ2-5; 7 nucleotides agree with TRBD2. V dropped 5 bases and J dropped 6; count of bases not matched to a gene: 12. The CDR3 is 15 residues long. The CDR3 DNA reads TGTGCCAGCAGTCCCGGACTAGGGTCTACCCAGACCCAGTACTTC. It yields the protein CASSPGLGSTQTQYF.

The CDR3 DNA reads as TGTGCCAGCAGTACGGACTACCGGGCCTACAATGAGCAGTTCTTC. Protein: CASSTDYRAYNEQFF. This chain joins TRBV2 and TRBJ2-1; TRBD2 might be the D (6 bases). Germline CDR1 reads SNHLY; CDR2 reads FYNNEI. Trimming removed 5 bases from V and 2 bases from J, with 13 bases in between. The CDR3 sequence is 15 residues long. The full variable domain, rest sourced from reference TRBV2 and TRBJ2-1, is EPEVTQTPSHQVTQMGQEVILRCVPISNHLYFYWYRQILGQKVEFLVSFYNNEISEKSEIFDDQFSVERPDGSNFTLKIRSTKLEDSAMYFCASSTDYRAYNEQFFGPGTRLTVL.

The CDR3 loop is CASSQDLRALLSNYGYTF. CDR3 coding DNA: TGCGCCAGCAGCCAGGATCTACGGGCACTATTATCTAACTATGGCTACACCTTC. The chain is built from TRBV4-1 and TRBJ1-2, with D uncertain. V was clipped by 3 bases and J by 0 bases, with 20 bases between them. Germline assignment: CDR1 MGHRA and CDR2 YSYEKL. The CDR3 length is 18 residues.

This clonotype appeared many times. The chain employs TRBV6-5 and TRBJ2-7, with D uncertain. V shed 0 bases and J shed 5 bases, with 8 bases lying between them. Germline-derived CDR1 and CDR2 are MNHEY and SVGAGI. This CDR3 region has 13 residues. The CDR3 DNA follows: TGTGCCAGCAGTTACTCATCTTGGGACGAGCAGTACTTC. Protein sequence: CASSYSSWDEQYF.

This clonotype has only one observation. The chain joins TRBV3-1 to TRBJ2-1; 8 bases match TRBD1. The germline gives CDR1 LGHDT, CDR2 YNNKEL (reference sequence). The ends lost 0 bases at V and 12 bases at J; junction bases unmatched: 13. The length of the CDR3 is 16 residues. CDR3 DNA: TGTGCCAGCAGCCAAGAAGGGACAGGAGTAGCCTGGAGGCAGTTCTTC. The encoded protein is CASSQEGTGVAWRQFF.

The chain combines TRBV28 with TRBJ2-1, with TRBD2 matching over 10 bases. The CDR3 sequence is 16 residues long. V shed 7 bases and J 1 base; nucleotides not matched to a gene: 7. Germline CDR1 is MDHEN and CDR2 is SYDVKM. The chain's CDR3 is CASIARLAGSYNEQFF. The CDR3 region has the DNA TGTGCCAGCATTGCCCGACTAGCGGGTTCCTACAATGAGCAGTTCTTC.

The chain combines TRBV20-1 with TRBJ2-5, with 8 nucleotides matching TRBD2. The CDR3 length is 14 residues. In germline, CDR1 is DFQATT, CDR2 SNEGSKA (reference sequence). V was clipped by 2 bases and J by 4 bases; unmatched bases: 6. As DNA, the CDR3 is TGCAGTGCTAGAAGTCCGGGGGGGCTAGAGACCCAGTACTTC. Protein: CSARSPGGLETQYF.

This clonotype was seen only a few times. The chain employs TRBV7-2 and TRBJ2-7; D is perhaps TRBD2 (5 bases). The V end was cut by 3 bases, the J end by 0 bases, with 12 bases between. The CDR3 has 15 residues. Looked up from germline, CDR1 is SGHTA and CDR2 is FQGNSA. The chain's CDR3 is CASSFRSGSSYEQYF. The CDR3 DNA sequence: TGTGCCAGCAGCTTTCGGTCGGGGAGCTCCTACGAGCAGTACTTC.

The CDR3 DNA reads as TGTGCCAGCAGACCTGACAGGGACTCCTACGAGCAGTACTTC. Translating gives CASRPDRDSYEQYF. The chain combines TRBV12-3 or TRBV12-4 with TRBJ2-7; the match to TRBD1 covers 7 bases. This CDR3 region has 14 residues. V shed 6 bases and J 0 bases; nucleotides not matched to a gene: 5.

The rearrangement joins TRBV12-3 or TRBV12-4 to TRBJ2-3, with D possibly TRBD2 on 5 matching bases. V lost 6 bases and J lost 2, with 18 bases in between. The CDR3 is 16 residues long. CDR3 residues: CASRPPAGEYTDTQYF. The CDR3 DNA sequence: TGTGCCAGCAGACCCCCGGCCGGGGAGTACACAGATACGCAGTATTTT.

In this sample, this clonotype turned up many times. This rearrangement joins TRBV27 to TRBJ1-2, with 8 nucleotides matching TRBD1. This CDR3 is 14 amino acids long. Trimming took 2 bases from V and 2 from J; bases not matched to a gene: 1. From germline, CDR1 is MNHEY and CDR2 SMNVEV (reference sequence). This chain's CDR3 is CASSLTGGNYGYTF. The CDR3 DNA reads TGTGCCAGCAGTTTAACAGGGGGGAACTATGGCTACACCTTC.

In the case of this clonotype: One junction end does not reproduce the germline sequence, and a read error may be involved. The chain combines TRBV5-1 with TRBJ2-2, with a tentative D call TRBD1 (6 bases). This CDR3 region has 16 residues. Germline V CDR1 and CDR2: SGHRS, YFSETQ. The CDR3 nucleotides read TGCTCCAGCAGCTTAATTACAGGGTCGAACACCGGGGAGCTGTTTTTT. As protein: CSSSLITGSNTGELFF.

The chain combines TRBV3-1 with TRBJ2-7, with a tentative D call TRBD2 (5 bases). Deletions cut 3 bases from V and 4 bases from J, with 19 bases between. The germline CDR1 and CDR2 sequences are LGHDT and YNNKEL (reference sequence). This CDR3 is built from 16 residues. Here the CDR3 reads CASSHVERRSQYEQYF. In DNA form, the CDR3 reads TGTGCCAGCAGCCACGTTGAGAGGAGGAGTCAGTACGAGCAGTACTTC.

This chain uses TRBV28 with TRBJ2-7, with D perhaps TRBD2 (5 bases). V was cut by 7 bases and J by 3 bases, with 16 bases left in between. Germline V CDR1 and CDR2: MDHEN, SYDVKM. This CDR3 spans 14 amino acids. CDR3 residues: CASIGLGRDYEQYF. CDR3 sequence (DNA): TGTGCCAGCATCGGTCTAGGACGGGACTACGAGCAGTACTTC.

V usage is TRBV20-1 and J usage is TRBJ2-5, with 8 bases aligning to TRBD1. Per germline, CDR1 DFQATT and CDR2 SNEGSKA (reference sequence). The CDR3 contains 11 residues. With V trimmed by 8 bases and J by 5 bases, 4 bases remained unmatched. The CDR3: CSIQGVETQYF. The DNA for the CDR3 is TGCAGTATACAGGGGGTGGAGACCCAGTACTTC.

The chain carries TRBV20-1 and TRBJ1-2, with 9 bases identical to TRBD1. V trimming: 6 bases; J trimming: 3 bases; junction bases outside the gene matches: 5. The CDR3 covers 13 residues. CDR1 and CDR2 from the germline V gene are DFQATT and SNEGSKA (reference sequence). CDR3 sequence reads: CSATRDRDYGYTF. In nucleotides, the CDR3 is TGCAGTGCGACCCGGGACAGGGACTATGGCTACACCTTC.

V gene TRBV20-1 combines with J gene TRBJ2-1, with 7 positions matching TRBD2. Germline loops: CDR1 DFQATT, CDR2 SNEGSKA (reference sequence). CDR3 length: 14 amino acids. V lost 6 bases, J lost 7 bases, and 12 bases stayed unmatched. CDR3 protein: CSAPRAGVDNEQFF. In DNA, the CDR3 is TGCAGTGCCCCTCGGGCGGGAGTTGATAATGAGCAGTTCTTC.

The rearrangement links TRBV5-1 to TRBJ1-1, with D possibly TRBD1 on 5 matching bases. There are 13 residues in the CDR3. Trimming took 0 bases from V and 8 from J, leaving 11 bases between them. Germline V CDR1 and CDR2: SGHRS, YFSETQ. As DNA, the CDR3 is TGCGCCAGCAGCTTGGCTGGGACGGGCGAAGCTTTCTTT. As protein: CASSLAGTGEAFF. Filled out from reference TRBV5-1 and TRBJ1-1, the complete variable domain reads KAGVTQTPRYLIKTRGQQVTLSCSPISGHRSVSWYQQTPGQGLQFLFEYFSETQRNKGNFPGRFSGRQFSNSRSEMNVSTLELGDSALYLCASSLAGTGEAFFGQGTRLTVV.

The chain links TRBV20-1 to TRBJ2-1; no reliable D call. Matching the DNA end better, TRBJ2-7 makes the J call doubtful. Germline-derived CDR1 and CDR2 are DFQATT and SNEGSKA (reference sequence). The CDR3 is made up of 14 amino acids. For the CDR3, the DNA is TGCAGTGCTAGGAAGGGTGAGTCCTACAATGAGCAGTACTTC. This gives the protein CSARKGESYNEQYF.